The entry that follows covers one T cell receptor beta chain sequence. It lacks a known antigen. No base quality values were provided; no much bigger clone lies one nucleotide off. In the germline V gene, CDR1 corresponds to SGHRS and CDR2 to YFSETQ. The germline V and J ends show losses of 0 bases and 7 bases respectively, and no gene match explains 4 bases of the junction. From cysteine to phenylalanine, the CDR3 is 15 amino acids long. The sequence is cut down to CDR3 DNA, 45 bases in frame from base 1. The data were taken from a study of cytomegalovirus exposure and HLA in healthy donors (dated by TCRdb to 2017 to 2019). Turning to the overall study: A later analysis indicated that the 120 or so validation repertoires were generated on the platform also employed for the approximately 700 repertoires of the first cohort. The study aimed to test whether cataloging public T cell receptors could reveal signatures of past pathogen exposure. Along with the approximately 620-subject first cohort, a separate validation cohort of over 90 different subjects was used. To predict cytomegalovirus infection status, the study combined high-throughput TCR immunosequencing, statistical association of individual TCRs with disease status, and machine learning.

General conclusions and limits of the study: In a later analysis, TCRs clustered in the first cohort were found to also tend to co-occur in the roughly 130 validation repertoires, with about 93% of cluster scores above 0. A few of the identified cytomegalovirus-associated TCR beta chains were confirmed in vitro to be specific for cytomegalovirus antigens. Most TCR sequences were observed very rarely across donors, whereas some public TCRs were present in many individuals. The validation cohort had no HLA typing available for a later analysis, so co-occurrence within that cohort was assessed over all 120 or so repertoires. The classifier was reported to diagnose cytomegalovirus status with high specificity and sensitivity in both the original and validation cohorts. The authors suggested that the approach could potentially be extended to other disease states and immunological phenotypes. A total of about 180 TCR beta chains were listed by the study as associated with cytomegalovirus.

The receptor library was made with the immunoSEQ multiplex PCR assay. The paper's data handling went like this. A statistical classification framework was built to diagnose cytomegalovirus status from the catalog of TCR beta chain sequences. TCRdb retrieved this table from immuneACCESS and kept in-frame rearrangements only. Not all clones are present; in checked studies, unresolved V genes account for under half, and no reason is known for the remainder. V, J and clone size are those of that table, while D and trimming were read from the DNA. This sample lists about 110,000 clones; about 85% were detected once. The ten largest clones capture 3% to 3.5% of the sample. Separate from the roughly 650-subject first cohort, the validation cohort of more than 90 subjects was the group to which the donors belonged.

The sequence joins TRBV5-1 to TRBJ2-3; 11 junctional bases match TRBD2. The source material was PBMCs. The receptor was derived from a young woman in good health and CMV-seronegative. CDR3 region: CASSLALAGGNTQYF. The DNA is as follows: TGCGCCAGCAGCTTGGCATTAGCGGGGGGGAATACGCAGTATTTT.